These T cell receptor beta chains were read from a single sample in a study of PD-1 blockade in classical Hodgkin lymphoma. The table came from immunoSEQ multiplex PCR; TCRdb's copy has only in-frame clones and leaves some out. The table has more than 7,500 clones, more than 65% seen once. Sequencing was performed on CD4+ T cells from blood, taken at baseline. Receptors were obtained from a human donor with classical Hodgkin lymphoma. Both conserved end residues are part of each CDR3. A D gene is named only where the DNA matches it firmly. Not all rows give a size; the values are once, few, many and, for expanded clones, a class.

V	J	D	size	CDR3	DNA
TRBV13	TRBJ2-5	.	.	CASSLGARHETQYF	TGTGCCAGCAGCTTAGGCGCTAGGCACGAGACCCAGTACTTC
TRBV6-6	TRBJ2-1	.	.	CASGAPPGNEQFF	TGTGCCAGCGGAGCGCCTCCCGGGAATGAGCAGTTCTTC
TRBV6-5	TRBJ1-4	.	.	CASRGQSNEKLFF	TGTGCCAGCCGGGGACAAAGTAATGAAAAACTGTTTTTT
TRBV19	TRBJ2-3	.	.	CASSIPTGQSDTQYF	TGTGCCAGTAGTATCCCCACCGGACAGTCAGATACGCAGTATTTT
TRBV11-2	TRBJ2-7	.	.	CASSLDPGPYEQYF	TGTGCCAGCAGCTTAGATCCCGGCCCCTACGAGCAGTACTTC
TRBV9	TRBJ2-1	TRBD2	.	CASSVIGGRGLLF	TGTGCCAGCAGCGTGATTGGCGGGAGGGGGTTACTCTTC
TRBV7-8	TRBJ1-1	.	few	CASSRTGLNTEAFF	TGTGCCAGCAGTCGTACAGGGCTGAACACTGAAGCTTTCTTT
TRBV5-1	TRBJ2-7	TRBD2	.	CASSLGLAEAEQYF	TGCGCCAGCAGCTTGGGACTAGCAGAGGCCGAGCAGTACTTC
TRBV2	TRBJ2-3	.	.	CASSESSGAGDTQYF	TGTGCCAGCAGTGAATCCTCGGGGGCGGGAGATACGCAGTATTTT
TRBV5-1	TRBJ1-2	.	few	CASSPATGYGYTF	TGCGCCAGCAGCCCCGCGACAGGCTATGGCTACACCTTC
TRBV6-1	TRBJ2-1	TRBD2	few	CASSFSGRYNEQFF	TGTGCCAGCAGCTTCAGCGGGAGGTACAATGAGCAGTTCTTC
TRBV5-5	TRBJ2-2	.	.	CASSSTTGELFF	TGTGCCAGCAGCTCCACGACCGGGGAGCTGTTTTTT
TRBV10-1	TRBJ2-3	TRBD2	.	CASRIAGGPGDTQYF	TGCGCCAGCAGGATAGCGGGAGGGCCTGGAGATACGCAGTATTTT
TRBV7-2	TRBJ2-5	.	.	CASRQDSQETQYF	TGTGCCAGCAGACAGGACAGCCAAGAGACCCAGTACTTC
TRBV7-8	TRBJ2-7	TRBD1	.	CASSLDSRLGQGYEQYF	TGTGCCAGCAGCTTAGATTCACGGCTTGGACAGGGGTACGAGCAGTACTTC
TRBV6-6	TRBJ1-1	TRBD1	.	CASISRDRGVNTEAFF	TGTGCCAGCATCAGCCGGGACAGGGGGGTAAACACTGAAGCTTTCTTT
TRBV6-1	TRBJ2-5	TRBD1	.	CASSGGTGKETQYF	TGTGCCAGCAGTGGGGGGACAGGCAAAGAGACCCAGTACTTC
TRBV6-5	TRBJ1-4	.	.	CASNKDGPTNEKLFF	TGTGCCAGCAACAAGGACGGACCAACTAATGAAAAACTGTTTTTT
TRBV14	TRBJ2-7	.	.	CASSQGLRGYEQYF	TGTGCCAGCAGCCAAGGGCTACGGGGCTACGAGCAGTACTTC
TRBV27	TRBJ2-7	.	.	CASRRQAYYEQYF	TGTGCCAGCAGACGACAGGCATACTACGAGCAGTACTTC
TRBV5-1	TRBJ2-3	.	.	CASSLESSTTQYF	TGCGCCAGCAGCTTGGAGTCCTCGACTACGCAGTATTTT
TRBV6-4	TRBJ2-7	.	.	CASSDSGRGTSYEQYF	TGTGCCAGCAGTGACTCGGGGCGGGGGACATCCTACGAGCAGTACTTC
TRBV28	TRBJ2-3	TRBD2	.	CASSFRNPGLAGVADTQYF	TGTGCCAGCAGTTTCAGGAATCCGGGACTAGCGGGAGTGGCAGATACGCAGTATTTT
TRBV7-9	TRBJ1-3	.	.	CASSLNRNTIYF	TGTGCCAGCAGCTTAAACAGAAACACCATATATTTT
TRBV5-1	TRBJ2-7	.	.	CASSPDGTYEQYF	TGCGCCAGCAGCCCGGACGGTACCTACGAGCAGTACTTC
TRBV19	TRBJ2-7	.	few	CASSPVAGVDEQYF	TGTGCCAGTAGTCCAGTAGCTGGAGTCGACGAGCAGTACTTC
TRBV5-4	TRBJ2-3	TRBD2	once	CASYNPTSGDTDTQYF	TGTGCCAGCTATAATCCAACTAGCGGGGATACAGATACGCAGTATTTT
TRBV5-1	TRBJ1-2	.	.	CASSPGTTLVIYSGYTF	TGCGCCAGCAGCCCCGGGACCACGCTCGTCATCTATTCTGGCTACACCTTC
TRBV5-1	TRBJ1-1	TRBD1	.	CASSGGTGGTTEAFF	TGCGCCAGCAGCGGAGGGACAGGGGGAACAACTGAAGCTTTCTTT
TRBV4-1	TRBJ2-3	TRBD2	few	CASSLTSGSISTDTQYF	TGCGCCAGCAGCCTCACTAGCGGGAGTATCAGCACAGATACGCAGTATTTT
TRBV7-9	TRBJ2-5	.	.	CASSTTSGGETQYF	TGTGCCAGCAGCACAACTTCAGGGGGGGAGACCCAGTACTTC
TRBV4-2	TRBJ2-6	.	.	CASSQDRNLRLF	TGTGCCAGCAGCCAAGATCGCAACCTTAGACTTTTC
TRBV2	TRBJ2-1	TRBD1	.	CASSEDRGEQFF	TGTGCCAGCAGTGAGGACAGGGGGGAGCAGTTCTTC
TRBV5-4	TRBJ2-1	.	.	CASSRTYNEQFF	TGTGCCAGCAGCCGCACTTACAATGAGCAGTTCTTC
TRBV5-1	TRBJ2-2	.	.	CASSLLGGGTGELFF	TGCGCCAGCAGCTTGTTAGGAGGGGGCACCGGGGAGCTGTTTTTT
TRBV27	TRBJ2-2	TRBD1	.	CASSSGQGYTGELFF	TGTGCCAGCAGTTCGGGACAGGGGTACACCGGGGAGCTGTTTTTT
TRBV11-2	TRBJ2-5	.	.	CASSLAGVGTQYF	TGTGCCAGCAGCTTAGCCGGGGTGGGGACCCAGTACTTC
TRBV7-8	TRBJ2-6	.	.	CASSASSRTGTGRSGANVLTF	TGTGCCAGCAGCGCTAGCTCCCGCACCGGGACTGGGAGGAGTGGGGCCAACGTCCTGACTTTC
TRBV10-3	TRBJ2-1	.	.	CAISGILGTTGGIHNEQFF	TGTGCCATCAGTGGCATTTTGGGGACTACAGGGGGTATCCACAATGAGCAGTTCTTC
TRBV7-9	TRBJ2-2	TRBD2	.	CASSLAAGVSNGELFF	TGTGCCAGCAGCTTAGCTGCGGGAGTTTCTAACGGGGAGCTGTTTTTT
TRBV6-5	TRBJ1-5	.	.	CASSRGQGGQPQHF	TGTGCCAGCAGCCGTGGACAAGGGGGTCAGCCCCAGCATTTT
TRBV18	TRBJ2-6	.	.	CASSRTSLSGANVLTF	TGTGCCAGCTCCCGCACCTCGCTCTCTGGGGCCAACGTCCTGACTTTC
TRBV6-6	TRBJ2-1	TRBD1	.	CASRSLGQYNEQFF	TGTGCCAGCAGAAGCTTGGGACAGTACAATGAGCAGTTCTTC
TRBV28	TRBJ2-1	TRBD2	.	CASSSGTSGRDEQFF	TGTGCCAGCAGTTCCGGGACTAGCGGGAGAGATGAGCAGTTCTTC
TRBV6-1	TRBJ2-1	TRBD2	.	CASSGLAGVNEQFF	TGTGCCAGCAGCGGACTAGCGGGAGTAAATGAGCAGTTCTTC
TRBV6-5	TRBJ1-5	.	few	CASSYGQGGQPQHF	TGTGCCAGCAGTTACGGCCAGGGAGGCCAGCCCCAGCATTTT
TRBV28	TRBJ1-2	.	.	CASKGQPNYGYTF	TGTGCCAGCAAGGGACAACCTAACTATGGCTACACCTTC
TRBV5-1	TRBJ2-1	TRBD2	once	CASSLATGLAGFNEQFF	TGCGCCAGCAGCTTGGCGACTGGACTAGCGGGCTTCAATGAGCAGTTCTTC
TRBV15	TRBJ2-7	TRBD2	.	CATSRVKLAGVSYEQYF	TGTGCCACCAGCAGAGTCAAGCTAGCGGGAGTGTCATACGAGCAGTACTTC
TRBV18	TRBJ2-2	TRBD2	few	CASSPRLAGGENTGELFF	TGTGCCAGCTCACCACGGCTAGCGGGAGGGGAAAACACCGGGGAGCTGTTTTTT
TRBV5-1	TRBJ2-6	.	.	CASSYKSSGANVLTF	TGCGCCAGCAGCTACAAGAGCTCTGGGGCCAACGTCCTGACTTTC
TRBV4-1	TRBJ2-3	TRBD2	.	CASSRPGLAATDTQYF	TGCGCCAGCAGCCGACCGGGACTAGCGGCCACAGATACGCAGTATTTT
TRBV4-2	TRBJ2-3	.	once	CASSQEWQGTDTQYF	TGTGCCAGCAGCCAAGAGTGGCAGGGGACAGATACGCAGTATTTT
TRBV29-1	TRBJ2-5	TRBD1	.	CSVRQGAQETQYF	TGCAGCGTGAGACAGGGCGCGCAAGAGACCCAGTACTTC
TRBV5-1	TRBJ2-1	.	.	CASSLEGSPYNEQFF	TGCGCCAGCAGCTTGGAAGGTAGCCCCTACAATGAGCAGTTCTTC
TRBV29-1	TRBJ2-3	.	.	CSARPAPWADTQYF	TGCAGCGCCCGACCTGCCCCTTGGGCAGATACGCAGTATTTT
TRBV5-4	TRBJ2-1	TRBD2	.	CASSLLAGGSYNEQFF	TGTGCCAGCAGCCTACTAGCGGGTGGCTCCTACAATGAGCAGTTCTTC
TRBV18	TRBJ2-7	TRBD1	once	CASSPGQGSYEQYF	TGTGCCAGCTCACCGGGACAGGGATCCTACGAGCAGTACTTC
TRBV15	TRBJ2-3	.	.	CATSRGPYADTQYF	TGTGCCACCAGCAGAGGACCATATGCGGATACGCAGTATTTT